This T cell receptor beta chain derives from a study of T cell responses to AZD1222 COVID-19 vaccine. At the level of the study: Second doses were pooled across both intervals (about 4 or about 12 weeks). Study-level results: Repertoires were obtained solely post-peak T cell response.

Remarks on this clone: Its antigen is as yet unknown.

Trimming stripped 3 bases from V and 7 bases from J, with 16 bases between. From germline, CDR1 is LNHDA and CDR2 SQIVND (reference sequence). This CDR3 is built from 15 residues. Profiled with immunoSEQ multiplex PCR; TCRdb holds only in-frame clones, not every one. The sample yields about 21,000 clones, about 80% seen once. The sequencing used peripheral blood, collected on day 0 of AZD1222 vaccination. The rearrangement joins TRBV19 to TRBJ2-1; D possibly corresponds to TRBD2 (6 bases). This receptor was taken from an adult in good health. The CDR3 DNA is TGTGCCAGTAGTATTGACGGGAGACAATGGAATGAGCAGTTCTTC. It codes for CASSIDGRQWNEQFF.